Described below is a single T cell receptor beta chain sequence and its context. Antigen: not known. Clones were read by immunoSEQ multiplex PCR, and TCRdb kept only the in-frame ones, dropping some. The sample holds 70,000 to 100,000 clones, 80% to 90% seen once. The sample belongs to a study of OX40 agonist ivuxolimab in advanced cancers. Study as a whole: The study enrolled dose-escalation patients with hepatocellular carcinoma, melanoma, renal cell or head and neck cancer.

Study-level findings and limits: People who partly responded at 0.1-3.0 mg/kg had some of the least clonal expansion seen. Expanded clones belonging to CD8+ T cells outnumbered, on average, those of CD4+.

From germline, CDR1 is MDHEN and CDR2 SYDVKM. Trimming pared 6 bases from V and 4 bases from J, leaving 18 bases between. The CDR3 consists of 15 residues. This material consisted of CD4+ or CD8+ T cells sorted from blood, taken in a trial of the OX40 agonist ivuxolimab. The receptor comes from an adult with an advanced solid tumor such as melanoma, head and neck, liver or kidney cancer. The chain is built from TRBV28 and TRBJ1-1; TRBD1 is a possible D gene (5 bases). CDR3 nucleotides: TGTGCCAGCAGCCTTCACTCTGGGGCGGCCACTGAAGCTTTCTTT. Its translation is CASSLHSGAATEAFF.